The 30 T cell receptor beta chains presented below share a single source sample, sequenced in a study of blood T cell repertoires in COVID-19. Sequencing used immunoSEQ multiplex PCR; TCRdb keeps in-frame clones, though not all of them. This table holds hundreds of thousands of clones, 80% to 90% found once. Sequencing was carried out using peripheral blood. The source of these receptors is a man aged 25 to 40 with active or convalescent COVID-19.

The chain links TRBV24-1 to TRBJ2-7, with a possible D match to TRBD1 (6 bases). This CDR3 has 14 amino acids. In germline, CDR1 is KGHDR, CDR2 SFDVKD. Trimming removed 3 bases from V and 12 bases from J, with 20 bases in between. The CDR3 coding sequence is TGTGCCACCAGTGATCCTCTGGGCGAGCAGGGGTGGTACTTC. It translates to CATSDPLGEQGWYF.

This clone was observed a handful of times. This chain joins TRBV24-1 and TRBJ2-5; the match to TRBD2 covers 8 bases. Germline CDR1 and CDR2: KGHDR and SFDVKD. The J segment lost 5 bases and the V segment lost 0 bases, leaving 7 bases of the junction unmatched. The CDR3 has 16 residues. The chain's CDR3 is CATSDLSGGAFETQYF. The CDR3 DNA sequence: TGTGCCACCAGTGATTTGTCGGGGGGGGCATTTGAGACCCAGTACTTC.

This rearrangement joins TRBV3-1 (or the pseudogene TRBV3-2) to TRBJ2-2; 7 bases match TRBD2. This CDR3 contains 15 residues. Trimming at V came to 4 bases and at J to 6 bases, leaving 8 bases not matched to a gene. Germline V gene sequence: CDR1 LGHDT, CDR2 YNNKEL (reference sequence). Here the CDR3 DNA reads TGTGCCAGCAGCCCCCCACGGGGGGTGTCCGGGGAGCTGTTTTTT. Translation gives CASSPPRGVSGELFF.

The DNA of the CDR3 is TGTGCCAGTAGGCCTGGTCTGGGGGCCCTCCTCCAAGGAAACATTCAGTACTTC. Protein: CASRPGLGALLQGNIQYF. The chain is built from TRBV19 and TRBJ2-4, with D perhaps matching TRBD1 (6 bases). V was shortened by 6 bases and J by 6 bases, with 27 bases between the two germline ends. This CDR3 comprises 18 residues. Per germline, CDR1 LNHDA and CDR2 SQIVND (reference sequence).

The gene calls are TRBV28 and TRBJ1-5, with a possible D match to TRBD1 (5 bases). V was shortened by 0 bases and J by 7 bases, with 7 bases between the two germline ends. This CDR3 region has 13 residues. Germline V lookup: CDR1 MDHEN, CDR2 SYDVKM. The CDR3 nucleotides read TGTGCCAGCAGTTTATGGGAGGGGCAGCCCCAGCATTTT. Amino acids: CASSLWEGQPQHF. The entire variable domain, with the rest obtained from reference TRBV28 and TRBJ1-5, is as follows: DVKVTQSSRYLVKRTGEKVFLECVQDMDHENMFWYRQDPGLGLRLIYFSYDVKMKEKGDIPEGYSVSREKKERFSLILESASTNQTSMYLCASSLWEGQPQHFGDGTRLSIL.

The chain links TRBV3-1 (or the pseudogene TRBV3-2) to TRBJ2-3; 11 nucleotides line up with TRBD1. CDR3 length: 16 amino acids. CDR1 and CDR2 from the germline V gene are LGHDT and YNNKEL (reference sequence). V lost 3 bases, J lost 8 bases, and 10 bases stayed unmatched. The CDR3 sequence is CASSQGRTGGSGTQYF. The DNA for the CDR3 is TGTGCCAGCAGCCAGGGGAGGACAGGGGGCTCAGGTACGCAGTATTTT.

This chain links TRBV11-2 with TRBJ1-2; TRBD1 matches 8 bases. V trimming: 0 bases; J trimming: 7 bases; junction bases outside the gene matches: 4. This CDR3 spans 14 amino acids. Germline lookup yields CDR1 SGHAT and CDR2 FQNNGV. CDR3 bases: TGTGCCAGCAGCTTAGAACGAGACAGGGGTGGCTACACCTTC. It is translated as CASSLERDRGGYTF.

This clone was counted a single time. The chain combines TRBV5-1 with TRBJ2-1, with 12 bases fitting TRBD2. This CDR3 contains 18 residues. Trimming took 4 bases from V and 8 from J; bases not matched to a gene: 16. In germline, CDR1 is SGHRS, CDR2 YFSETQ. CDR3: CASSRTSGVLLQGDEQFF. CDR3 in DNA: TGCGCCAGCAGCAGGACTAGCGGGGTTCTCCTCCAGGGGGATGAGCAGTTCTTC.

This clone was recorded a few times. The chain links TRBV15 to TRBJ1-4, with 10 bases matching TRBD1. This CDR3 has 15 residues. Germline CDR1 is LNHNV and CDR2 is YYDKDF (reference sequence). Trimming cost V 4 bases and J 8 bases; bases outside gene matches: 7. CDR3 sequence: CATSIRGQGWEKLFF. The DNA of the CDR3 is TGTGCCACCAGCATTCGGGGACAGGGGTGGGAAAAACTGTTTTTT.

This clone appeared a single time. The CDR3 reads CASSWGLNTEAFF. The CDR3 DNA sequence: TGTGCCAGCAGCTGGGGCCTGAACACTGAAGCTTTCTTT. The chain carries TRBV5-5 and TRBJ1-1; D may be TRBD1 (5 bases). CDR1 is SGHKS and CDR2 is YYEKEE in the germline V gene (reference sequence). V lost 3 bases and J lost 0, with 6 bases in between. CDR3 size: 13 residues.

This chain links TRBV7-2 with TRBJ1-1, with D maybe TRBD1 (5 bases). The CDR3 is 17 residues long. The V end lost 5 bases, the J end lost 1 base, and 20 bases lay between the germline ends. Per germline, CDR1 SGHTA and CDR2 FQGNSA. CDR3 coding DNA: TGTGCCAGCAGCCCCAGGTTCCGCCGGACACCGAACACTGAAGCTTTCTTT. Protein product: CASSPRFRRTPNTEAFF.

V usage is TRBV28 and J usage is TRBJ2-5, with 7 bases identical to TRBD2. The V segment lost 4 bases and the J segment 5 bases; nucleotides outside the gene matches: 13. Germline V gives CDR1 MDHEN, CDR2 SYDVKM. The CDR3 is 16 amino acids. The CDR3: CASSSFGGPGGETQYF. The CDR3 DNA reads as TGTGCCAGCAGTTCATTCGGGGGACCCGGGGGGGAGACCCAGTACTTC. Full variable domain (rest looked up from reference TRBV28 and TRBJ2-5): DVKVTQSSRYLVKRTGEKVFLECVQDMDHENMFWYRQDPGLGLRLIYFSYDVKMKEKGDIPEGYSVSREKKERFSLILESASTNQTSMYLCASSSFGGPGGETQYFGPGTRLLVL.

V usage is TRBV18 and J usage is TRBJ2-5, with D possibly TRBD2 on 6 matching bases. CDR3 length equals 17 residues. Per the germline V gene, CDR1 is KGHSH and CDR2 is LQKENI. V gave up 10 bases and J gave up 7 bases, with 31 bases separating them. This CDR3 is CATQLQIPGSRGLTQYF. CDR3 nucleotide sequence: TGTGCCACCCAACTACAAATACCGGGCTCGCGGGGCTTGACCCAGTACTTC.

The table lists this clone with a count of one. The V gene is TRBV6-5, the J gene TRBJ1-3; D uncertain. Trimming left V 7 bases short and J 0 bases short, with 10 bases between. CDR1 and CDR2 (germline): MNHEY, SVGAGI. CDR3 length: 14 residues. The CDR3 here is CASTHGGSGNTIYF. As DNA, the CDR3 is TGTGCCAGCACTCACGGAGGCTCTGGAAACACCATATATTTT.

In its sample, this clone was seen once. The J gene is TRBJ2-1, the V gene TRBV10-1; D is possibly TRBD2 (5 bases). In germline, CDR1 is WNHNN, CDR2 SYGVQD (reference sequence). This CDR3 is 14 amino acids long. V was clipped by 4 bases and J by 2 bases, with 9 bases between them. The CDR3 protein is CASSVGGPYNEQFF. CDR3 nucleotides: TGCGCCAGCAGTGTTGGAGGTCCCTACAATGAGCAGTTCTTC.

This rearrangement joins TRBV3-1 (or the pseudogene TRBV3-2) to TRBJ2-2; 9 bases align to TRBD2. This CDR3 contains 17 residues. Losses at the gene ends were 4 bases for V and 3 bases for J; bases not matched to a gene: 9. The germline V gene encodes CDR1 LGHDT and CDR2 YNNKEL (reference sequence). CDR3: CASSRGWREGHTGELFF. CDR3 DNA sequence: TGTGCCAGCAGCCGGGGCTGGCGGGAGGGCCACACCGGGGAGCTGTTTTTT.

This chain uses TRBV28 with TRBJ1-4; D possibly corresponds to TRBD1 (6 bases). Germline CDR1 reads MDHEN; CDR2 reads SYDVKM. The ends were cut back, 6 bases at V and 7 bases at J, with 18 bases in the middle. This CDR3 has 15 residues. The CDR3 loop reads CASRSPQGGVEKLFF. As DNA, the CDR3 is TGTGCCAGCAGAAGCCCACAGGGAGGGGTTGAAAAACTGTTTTTT.

J is TRBJ1-2 and V is TRBV3-1 (or the pseudogene TRBV3-2); D is unclear. CDR1 is LGHDT and CDR2 is YNNKEL in the germline V gene (reference sequence). Trimming left V 3 bases short and J 5 bases short, with 7 bases between. The CDR3 is 12 amino acids. CDR3 DNA sequence: TGTGCCAGCAGCCAGTCCAGGTATGGCTACACCTTC. Protein sequence: CASSQSRYGYTF.

This clone was observed a few times. J is TRBJ1-1 and V is TRBV5-1; possible D gene TRBD1, 5 bases. The CDR3 spans 13 residues. V was pared by 0 bases and J by 3 bases, with 6 bases between. Germline V CDR1 and CDR2: SGHRS, YFSETQ. The CDR3 region has the DNA TGCGCCAGCAGCTTGGAACAGGACACTGAAGCTTTCTTT. Protein product: CASSLEQDTEAFF.

The genes are TRBV7-9 and TRBJ2-1; 8 positions agree with TRBD2. The V gene's germline CDR1 is SEHNR and CDR2 FQNEAQ (reference sequence). Germline trimming cut 7 bases from V and 6 bases from J; bases unmatched to any gene: 5. This CDR3 spans 13 amino acids. For the CDR3, the DNA is TGTGCCAGCAACCACGGGGGGGGCAATGAGCAGTTCTTC. Amino acids: CASNHGGGNEQFF.

This chain connects TRBV4-2 to TRBJ2-1; D might be TRBD2 (6 bases). The CDR3 covers 16 residues. Per germline, CDR1 LGHNA and CDR2 YNFKEQ. Trimming removed 0 bases at V and 2 bases at J, with 11 bases between. CDR3: CASSQDLGGTYNEQFF. In DNA form, the CDR3 reads TGTGCCAGCAGCCAAGATTTAGGCGGGACCTACAATGAGCAGTTCTTC.

The chain has TRBV27 and TRBJ1-1; D uncertain. Looked up from germline, CDR1 is MNHEY and CDR2 is SMNVEV (reference sequence). V lost 2 bases to trimming and J lost 3 bases, with 7 bases between them. This CDR3 contains 13 residues. CDR3: CASSLGQDTEAFF. In DNA, the CDR3 is TGTGCCAGCAGTTTAGGGCAGGACACTGAAGCTTTCTTT.

The chain carries TRBV4-2 and TRBJ2-7; 8 bases agree with TRBD2. The CDR3 extends over 19 amino acids. V gave up 3 bases and J gave up 1 base; unmatched junction bases: 17. Germline V gene data show CDR1 as LGHNA and CDR2 as YNFKEQ. CDR3 region: CASSQEPGLGPAASYEQYF. DNA of the CDR3: TGTGCCAGCAGCCAGGAACCGGGACTAGGTCCCGCCGCGTCCTACGAGCAGTACTTC.

There are a few counts of this clone. The V call is TRBV28, the J call TRBJ1-2, with 11 bases lining up with TRBD1. This CDR3 is 14 amino acids long. V lost 5 bases to trimming and J lost 6 bases; unmatched junction nucleotides: 5. Per germline, CDR1 MDHEN and CDR2 SYDVKM. In DNA, the CDR3 is TGTGCCAGCAGTCTGGGACAGGGGGGCAATGGCTACACCTTC. Translation gives CASSLGQGGNGYTF.

The genes are TRBV28 and TRBJ2-7; a weak D match, TRBD1 (6 bases). Deletions cut 2 bases from V and 0 bases from J, with 8 bases between. The CDR3 runs to 14 residues. Germline lookup yields CDR1 MDHEN and CDR2 SYDVKM. Written as DNA, the CDR3 is TGTGCCAGCAGTTTAACAGGGAGCTCCTACGAGCAGTACTTC. Translated: CASSLTGSSYEQYF.

This rearrangement joins TRBV5-1 to TRBJ1-4; 7 bases map to TRBD1. CDR1 and CDR2 from the germline V gene are SGHRS and YFSETQ. The CDR3 has 14 amino acids. Trimming removed 1 base from V and 8 bases from J; junction bases left unmatched: 5. This CDR3 reads CASSLTTGNEKLFF. In nucleotides, the CDR3 is TGCGCCAGCAGCTTGACGACAGGGAACGAAAAACTGTTTTTT. Full variable domain (outside the CDR3, taken from reference TRBV5-1 and TRBJ1-4): KAGVTQTPRYLIKTRGQQVTLSCSPISGHRSVSWYQQTPGQGLQFLFEYFSETQRNKGNFPGRFSGRQFSNSRSEMNVSTLELGDSALYLCASSLTTGNEKLFFGSGTQLSVL.

Only a few counts were recorded for this clone. This rearrangement joins TRBV2 to TRBJ2-7; no definite D call. Trimming shortened V by 4 bases and J by 3 bases, and 7 bases separated the two germline ends. The germline CDR1 and CDR2 sequences are SNHLY and FYNNEI. The CDR3 spans 12 residues. The CDR3: CASSATSYEQYF. The DNA for the CDR3 is TGTGCCAGCAGTGCCACGAGCTACGAGCAGTACTTC.

The chain combines TRBV7-2 with TRBJ2-7, with a weak D call TRBD1 (5 bases). With 5 bases removed from V and 3 bases from J, the gap between germline ends came to 11 bases. This CDR3 contains 13 residues. Germline loops: CDR1 SGHTA, CDR2 FQGNSA. The CDR3 region has the DNA TGTGCCAGCAGCGTGCTGCAGGGCTACGAGCAGTACTTC. It encodes CASSVLQGYEQYF.

This clone is a singleton in its sample. The junction does not match germline at one end; this may be a read error. Other DNA sequences of this sample code for an identical CDR3. The chain joins TRBV9 to TRBJ2-3; TRBD1 is a possible D gene (5 bases). The CDR3 covers 12 residues. CDR1 is SGDLS, CDR2 YYNGEE, per germline. The CDR3 protein is CASSVETETQYF. CDR3 sequence (DNA): TGTGCCAGCAGCGTAGAGACAGAAACGCAGTATTTT.

This clone was counted a few times. The genes are TRBV19 and TRBJ1-5; D unresolved. V was pared by 3 bases and J by 4 bases, with 7 bases between. The CDR3 extends over 13 amino acids. Germline values: CDR1 LNHDA, CDR2 SQIVND (reference sequence). For the CDR3, the DNA is TGTGCCAGTAGTATCCCTACTAATCAGCCCCAGCATTTT. As protein: CASSIPTNQPQHF.